A single sample gave rise to the 6 T cell receptor beta chains below, sequenced in a study of T-cell reconstitution after alpha-beta-depleted transplantation in children. It was with unique molecular identifiers that the TCRbeta library was prepared. TCRdb re-called the PCR reads through MiXCR, storing one row per CDR3 protein. The sample lists 40,000 to 60,000 distinct CDR3 sequences; approximately 9.2% were seen once. The source was PBMCs, mostly from graft donor cells, collected 60 days after TCRalphabeta/CD19-depleted stem cell transplant. These receptors were obtained from a male patient between 2 and 15 years old who had a stem cell transplant for chronic granulomatous disease, so the T cells may come from the graft donor.

There are many counts of this clonotype. The J gene is TRBJ1-5, the V gene TRBV28, with 9 bases matching TRBD1. Germline V gives CDR1 MDHEN, CDR2 SYDVKM. The CDR3 spans 14 residues. The trim removed 3 bases at V and 7 bases at J, leaving 4 bases unmatched. This chain's CDR3 is CASSLWDRVQPQHF. CDR3 sequence (DNA): TGTGCCAGCAGTTTGTGGGACAGGGTCCAGCCCCAGCATTTT. Drawing the rest from reference TRBV28 and TRBJ1-5, the complete variable domain is DVKVTQSSRYLVKRTGEKVFLECVQDMDHENMFWYRQDPGLGLRLIYFSYDVKMKEKGDIPEGYSVSREKKERFSLILESASTNQTSMYLCASSLWDRVQPQHFGDGTRLSIL.

The chain employs TRBV27 and TRBJ2-7, with TRBD1 identical over 8 bases. Germline trimming cut 3 bases from V and 6 bases from J; bases unmatched to any gene: 7. From germline, CDR1 is MNHEY and CDR2 SMNVEV (reference sequence). The length of the CDR3 is 14 residues. In DNA, the CDR3 is TGTGCCAGCAGTTTCAGGGGGCTGGTATCCGAGCAGTACTTC. It yields the protein CASSFRGLVSEQYF.

There are many counts of this clonotype. The rearrangement links TRBV10-3 to TRBJ2-3; 8 bases align to TRBD2. The CDR3 is made up of 13 amino acids. The trim removed 7 bases at V and 2 bases at J, leaving 2 bases unmatched. Germline loops: CDR1 ENHRY, CDR2 SYGVKD. The CDR3 DNA sequence: TGTGCCATCAAAGCGGGAGTCACAGATACGCAGTATTTT. This encodes CAIKAGVTDTQYF.

The table lists this clonotype with many counts. The rearrangement uses TRBV7-9 and TRBJ2-3, with TRBD1 matching 8 bases. The trim removed 4 bases at V and 4 bases at J, leaving 10 bases unmatched. Germline values: CDR1 SEHNR, CDR2 FQNEAQ (reference sequence). The CDR3 covers 16 residues. CDR3 loop: CASSSAQGALADTQYF. The CDR3 region has the DNA TGTGCCAGCAGCTCAGCGCAGGGGGCCCTAGCAGATACGCAGTATTTT.

V gene TRBV29-1 combines with J gene TRBJ2-7; TRBD1 aligns across 12 bases. Germline assignment: CDR1 SQVTM and CDR2 ANQGSEA. The CDR3 loop spans 12 amino acids. Trimming cost V 4 bases and J 6 bases; bases outside gene matches: 1. The CDR3 DNA follows: TGCAGCGTTGTGGGACAGGGGGCCGAGCAGTACTTC. It codes for CSVVGQGAEQYF.

In this sample, this clonotype turned up many times. The genes are TRBV4-3 and TRBJ2-1; no definite D call. Germline V gene data show CDR1 as LGHNA and CDR2 as YSLEER. V was trimmed by 5 bases and J by 5 bases, leaving 7 bases between them. The CDR3 covers 12 residues. CDR3 bases: TGCGCCAGCAGCACATGGGACAATGAGCAGTTCTTC. This translates into CASSTWDNEQFF.